The TCR beta chain under discussion was sequenced for a study of T cell responses to AZD1222 COVID-19 vaccine. V lost 2 bases and J 4 bases, leaving 18 bases between the germline ends. Germline V CDR1 and CDR2: MNHNS, SASEGT. CDR3 length: 17 residues. This clone was counted once. As yet, its antigen is unknown. The study's findings and limits: Vaccination with two AZD1222 doses was followed by a rise in Spike-specific TCR breadth and depth.

TCRdb keeps only in-frame clones here, not all; method: immunoSEQ multiplex PCR. The data show roughly 120,000 clones, roughly 90% seen once. The chain couples TRBV6-1 to TRBJ1-5, with a weak D call TRBD1 (5 bases). The TCR originated in an adult in good health. Sequenced here: peripheral blood, sampled on day 0 of AZD1222 vaccination. DNA for the CDR3: TGTGCCAGCAGTGAAAGGGGCGCGGGGATCACGAATCAGCCCCAGCATTTT. Its protein is CASSERGAGITNQPQHF.